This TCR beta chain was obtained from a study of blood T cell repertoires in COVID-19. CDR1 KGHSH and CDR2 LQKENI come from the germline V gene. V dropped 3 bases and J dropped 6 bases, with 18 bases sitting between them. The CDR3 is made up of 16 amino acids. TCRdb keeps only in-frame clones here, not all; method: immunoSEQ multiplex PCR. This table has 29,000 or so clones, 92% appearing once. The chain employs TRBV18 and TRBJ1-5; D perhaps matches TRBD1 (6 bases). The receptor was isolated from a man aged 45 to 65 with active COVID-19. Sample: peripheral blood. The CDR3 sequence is CASSPSGTLIGQPQHF. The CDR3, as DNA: TGTGCCAGCTCACCGTCCGGGACATTAATCGGTCAGCCCCAGCATTTT.